These T cell receptor beta chains were read from a single sample in a study of T cells expressing NK-cell markers. Each CDR3 protein gets one entry in TCRdb, which reprocessed the 5' RACE reads and gives no DNA. The table lists about 550,000 distinct CDR3 sequences. Specimen: blood T cells: a sorted CD56 or NKG2C T cell subset, CD4+ or CD8+ T cells, or bulk PBMC T cells (not recorded which). The receptors derive from a man aged 18 to 29 in good health. The CDR3 runs from the conserved cysteine through the conserved F or W.

j_call: TRBJ2-3
v_call: TRBV5-5
cdr3_aa: CASSGISERTSTDTQYF

j_call: TRBJ2-1
v_call: TRBV15
cdr3_aa: CATSRDPRQANEQFF

j_call: TRBJ2-7
v_call: TRBV4-2
cdr3_aa: CASSQAPSYEQYF

j_call: TRBJ2-5
v_call: TRBV7-8
cdr3_aa: CASSLAVDQETQYF

j_call: TRBJ2-5
v_call: TRBV10-3
cdr3_aa: CATGRAPETQYF

j_call: TRBJ2-3
v_call: TRBV12-3/TRBV12-4
cdr3_aa: CASSPMGAGTDTQYF

j_call: TRBJ1-1
v_call: TRBV20-1
cdr3_aa: CSARDFWGATEAFF

j_call: TRBJ2-1
v_call: TRBV12-3/TRBV12-4
cdr3_aa: CASSFGSGRSYNEQFF

j_call: TRBJ2-1
v_call: TRBV11-2
cdr3_aa: CASSLAPGQTYNEQFF

j_call: TRBJ2-4
v_call: TRBV18
cdr3_aa: CASSLGKNIQYF

j_call: TRBJ1-5
v_call: TRBV12-3/TRBV12-4
cdr3_aa: CASSRSGREHQPQHF

j_call: TRBJ2-5
v_call: TRBV7-9
cdr3_aa: CASSLIQPPYHQETQYF

j_call: TRBJ2-1
v_call: TRBV10-2
cdr3_aa: CASSESGDTDEQFF

j_call: TRBJ1-5
v_call: TRBV6-2/TRBV6-3
cdr3_aa: CASRPTTGGNQPQHF